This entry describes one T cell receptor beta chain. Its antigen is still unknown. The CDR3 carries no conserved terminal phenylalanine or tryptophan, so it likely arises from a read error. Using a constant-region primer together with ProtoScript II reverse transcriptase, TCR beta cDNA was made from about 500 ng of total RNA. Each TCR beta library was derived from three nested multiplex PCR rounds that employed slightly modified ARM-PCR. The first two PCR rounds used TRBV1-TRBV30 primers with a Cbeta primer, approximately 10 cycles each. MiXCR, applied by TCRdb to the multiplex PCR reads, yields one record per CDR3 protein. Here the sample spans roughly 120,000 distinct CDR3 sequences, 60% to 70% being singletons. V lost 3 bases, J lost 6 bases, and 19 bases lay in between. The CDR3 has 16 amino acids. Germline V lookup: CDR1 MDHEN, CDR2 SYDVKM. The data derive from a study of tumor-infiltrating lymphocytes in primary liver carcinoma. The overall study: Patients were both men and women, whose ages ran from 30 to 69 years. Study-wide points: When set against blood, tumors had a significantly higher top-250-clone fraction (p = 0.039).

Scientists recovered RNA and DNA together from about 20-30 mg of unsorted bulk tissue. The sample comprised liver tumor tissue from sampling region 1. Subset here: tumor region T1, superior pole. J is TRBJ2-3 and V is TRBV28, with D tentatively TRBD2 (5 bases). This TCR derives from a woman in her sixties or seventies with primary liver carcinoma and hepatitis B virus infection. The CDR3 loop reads CASSFISSGVGDTQYV. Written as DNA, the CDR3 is TGTGCCAGCAGTTTTATCTCGAGCGGAGTAGGGGATACGCAGTATGTT.